This TCR beta chain was recovered during a study of Ad26.COV2.S vaccination and SARS-CoV-2 variants. Looking at the study overall: Doses of Ad26.COV2.S were injected into muscle once or twice, 56 days apart.

As to treatment: roughly 20 received Ad26.COV2.S at low or high dose, single or two shots; about 5 received placebo; per-sample allocation not given. At day 63 after the first vaccine or placebo injection, samples were drawn. An adult donor aged 18-55 years was enrolled in Boston. Libraries were prepared by immunoSEQ multiplex PCR; TCRdb keeps only in-frame clonotypes and omits some of them. The sample records hundreds of thousands of clones, less than 90% being singletons. Remarks on this clone: Additional DNA sequences in this sample encode the identical CDR3.

Germline CDR1 SGHVS, CDR2 FQNEAQ. Trimming took 5 bases from V and 5 from J; bases not matched to a gene: 5. The CDR3 totals 13 residues. Material: peripheral blood, obtained in a trial of Ad26.COV2.S vaccine versus placebo. This clonotype was sampled from a person aged 18-60 years who received the Ad26.COV2.S COVID-19 vaccine or a placebo. The rearrangement uses TRBV7-8 and TRBJ2-5, with 7 bases lining up with TRBD1. The chain's CDR3 is CASSRDRAETQYF. Written as DNA, the CDR3 is TGTGCCAGCAGCCGAGACAGGGCGGAGACCCAGTACTTC. Based on the CDR3 plus reference TRBV7-8 and TRBJ2-5, the full variable domain is GAGVSQSPRYKVAKRGQDVALRCDPISGHVSLFWYQQALGQGPEFLTYFQNEAQLDKSGLPSDRFFAERPEGSVSTLKIQRTQQEDSAVYLCASSRDRAETQYFGPGTRLLVL.